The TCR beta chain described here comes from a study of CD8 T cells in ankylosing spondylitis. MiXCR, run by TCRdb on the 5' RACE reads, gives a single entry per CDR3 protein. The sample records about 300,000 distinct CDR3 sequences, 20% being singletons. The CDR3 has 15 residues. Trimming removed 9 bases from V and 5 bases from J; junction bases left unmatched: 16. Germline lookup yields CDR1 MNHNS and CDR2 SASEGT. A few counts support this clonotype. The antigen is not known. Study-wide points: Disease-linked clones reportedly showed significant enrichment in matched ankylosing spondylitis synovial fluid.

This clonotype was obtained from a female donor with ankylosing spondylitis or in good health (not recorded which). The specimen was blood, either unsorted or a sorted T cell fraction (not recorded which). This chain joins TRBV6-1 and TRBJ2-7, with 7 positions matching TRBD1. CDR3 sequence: CASGQDPEQRHEQYF. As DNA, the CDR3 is TGTGCCAGTGGACAGGACCCCGAACAGAGGCACGAGCAGTACTTC.